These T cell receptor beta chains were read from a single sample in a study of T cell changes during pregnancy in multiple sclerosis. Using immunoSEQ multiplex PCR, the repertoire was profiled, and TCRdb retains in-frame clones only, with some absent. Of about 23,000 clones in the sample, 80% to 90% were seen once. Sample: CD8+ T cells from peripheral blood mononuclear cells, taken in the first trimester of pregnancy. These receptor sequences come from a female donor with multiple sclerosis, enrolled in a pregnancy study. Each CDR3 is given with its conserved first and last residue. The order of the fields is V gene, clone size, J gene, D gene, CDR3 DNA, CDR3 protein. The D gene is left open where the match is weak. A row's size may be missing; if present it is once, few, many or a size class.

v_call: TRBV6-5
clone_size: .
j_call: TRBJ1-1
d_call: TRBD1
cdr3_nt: TGTGCCAGCAGTTATCCTCGGACAGGCGGCCCCACTGAAGCTTTCTTT
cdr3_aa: CASSYPRTGGPTEAFF

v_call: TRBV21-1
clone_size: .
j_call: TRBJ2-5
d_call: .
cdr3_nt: TGTGCCAGCAGCAAAAAGGGGACAGGGGAGTTGGTTGCGGGGGTACAAGAGACCCAGTACTTC
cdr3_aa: CASSKKGTGELVAGVQETQYF

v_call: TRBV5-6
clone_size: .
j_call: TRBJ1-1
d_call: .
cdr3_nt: TGTGCCAGCAGCTTGGTACATCTCTGGAACACTGAAGCTTTCTTT
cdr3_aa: CASSLVHLWNTEAFF

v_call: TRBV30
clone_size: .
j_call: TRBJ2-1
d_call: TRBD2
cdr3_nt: TGTGCCTGGAGCGTCACTAGCGGGATTGATGAGCAGTTCTTC
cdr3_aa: CAWSVTSGIDEQFF

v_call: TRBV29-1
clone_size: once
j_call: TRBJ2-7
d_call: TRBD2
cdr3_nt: TGCAGCGCCGGGGGGGACGGAGCCTACGAGCAGTACTTC
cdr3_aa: CSAGGDGAYEQYF

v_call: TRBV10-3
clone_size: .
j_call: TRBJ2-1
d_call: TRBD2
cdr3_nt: TGTGCCATCAGTGAGTTGTTCTCTAGCGGGAGTGGAGTGAATGAGCAGTTCTTC
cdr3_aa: CAISELFSSGSGVNEQFF

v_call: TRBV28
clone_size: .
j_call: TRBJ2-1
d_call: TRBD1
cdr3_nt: TGTGCCAGCAGACCGGGACAGTACAATGAGCAGTTCTTC
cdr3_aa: CASRPGQYNEQFF

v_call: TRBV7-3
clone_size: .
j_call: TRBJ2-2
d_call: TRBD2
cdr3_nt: TGTGCCAGCAGACTCGCGGGAGTGGAAACCGGGGAGCTGTTTTTT
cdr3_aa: CASRLAGVETGELFF

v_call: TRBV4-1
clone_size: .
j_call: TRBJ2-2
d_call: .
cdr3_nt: TGCGCCAGCAGCACCTGGGAGTACACCGGGGAGCTGTTTTTT
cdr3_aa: CASSTWEYTGELFF

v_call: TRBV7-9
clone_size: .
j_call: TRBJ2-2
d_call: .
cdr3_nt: TGTGCCAGCAGCTTAGGGGACTACACCGGGGAGCTGTTTTTT
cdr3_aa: CASSLGDYTGELFF

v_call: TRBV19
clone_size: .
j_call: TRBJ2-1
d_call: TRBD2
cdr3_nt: TGTGCCAGTAGCTCTAGCGGGGGCTCCTACAATGAGCAGTTCTTC
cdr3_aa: CASSSSGGSYNEQFF

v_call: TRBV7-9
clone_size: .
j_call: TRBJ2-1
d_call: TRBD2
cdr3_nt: TGTGCCAGCAGCAAGGGACTAGTTGACAATGAGCAGTTCTTC
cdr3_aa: CASSKGLVDNEQFF

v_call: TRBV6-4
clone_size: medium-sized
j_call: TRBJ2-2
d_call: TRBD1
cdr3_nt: TGTGCCAGCAGTGACTCGAGACAGGGGGCCACCGGGGAGCTGTTTTTT
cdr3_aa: CASSDSRQGATGELFF

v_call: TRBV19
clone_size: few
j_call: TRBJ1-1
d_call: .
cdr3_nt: TGTGCCAGTAGTACCTACACTGAAGCTTTCTTT
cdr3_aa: CASSTYTEAFF

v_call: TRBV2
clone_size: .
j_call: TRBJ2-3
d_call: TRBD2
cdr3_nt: TGTGCCAGCAGTGACCCAGGGACTAGCGGAAGCACAGATACGCAGTATTTT
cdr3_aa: CASSDPGTSGSTDTQYF

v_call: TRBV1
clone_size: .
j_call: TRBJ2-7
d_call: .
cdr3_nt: TGCACCAGCAGCCAAGATCTGGAGGGAGGGTCCTCCTACGAGCAGTACTTC
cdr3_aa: CTSSQDLEGGSSYEQYF

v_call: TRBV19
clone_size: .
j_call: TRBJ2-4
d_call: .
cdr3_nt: TGTGCCAGTAGTATCAGGGGAACTAACATTCAGTACTTC
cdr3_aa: CASSIRGTNIQYF

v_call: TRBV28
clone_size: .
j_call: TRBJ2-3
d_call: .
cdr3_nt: TGTGCCAGCACTGTAGAGAACGTAGGCACAGATACGCAGTATTTT
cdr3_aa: CASTVENVGTDTQYF